This T cell receptor (beta chain) was identified during a study of cytomegalovirus exposure and HLA in healthy donors. The study, taken as a whole, reports: TCR sequences were mostly rare, though some public TCRs occurred in many donors.

On this clone itself: Its antigen is still unknown.

The protocol was immunoSEQ multiplex PCR, while the TCRdb copy is restricted to in-frame clones and leaves out a portion. The sample has around 95,000 clones, approximately 81% seen once. This sequence was found in a man aged 18 to 30 in good health and CMV-seropositive. Sequencing input: PBMCs.

The CDR3 region has the DNA TGTGCCAGCAGACGGACTAGCGGCAGCACAGATACGCAGTATTTT. Translating gives CASRRTSGSTDTQYF. The chain links TRBV5-4 to TRBJ2-3; 10 nucleotides line up with TRBD2. Germline CDR1 and CDR2: SGHNT and YYREEE (reference sequence). V lost 5 bases to trimming and J lost 0 bases; unmatched junction nucleotides: 3. The CDR3 sequence is 15 residues long.